The rows below give T cell receptor beta chains drawn from one sample of a study of shared clonotypes between healthy human individuals. This table comes from immunoSEQ multiplex PCR, and its TCRdb copy is limited to in-frame clones, with some not included. The sample holds approximately 2.3 million clones; 85% to 95% are singletons and the top ten take 0.39%. Sample: naive CD4+ T cells from PBMCs. The receptors shown here come from a young man in good health. Some clones in this sample may be carry-over from other donors' samples. Both conserved end residues are part of each CDR3. A D gene is named only where the DNA matches it firmly. Rows may omit the clone size; those that give it use once, few, many or a size class.

J | size | V | D | DNA | CDR3
TRBJ2-7 | NA | TRBV7-8 | TRBD2 | TGTGCCAGCAGCTTAGGGCTAGCGGAACCCCTCCGTTTCTACGAGCAGTACTTC | CASSLGLAEPLRFYEQYF
TRBJ1-3 | NA | TRBV6-6 | NA | TGTGCCAGCAGCCCCACGGCCTGGTCCGGAAACACCATATATTTT | CASSPTAWSGNTIYF
TRBJ2-3 | NA | TRBV4-2 | TRBD1 | TGTGCCAGCAGCCAGTGGGACAGGGGCGCAGATACGCAGTATTTT | CASSQWDRGADTQYF
TRBJ1-3 | NA | TRBV29-1 | NA | TGCAGCGTTGCGACGGGCTCTGGAAACACCATATATTTT | CSVATGSGNTIYF
TRBJ1-1 | NA | TRBV5-6 | TRBD1 | TGTGCCAGCAGCATGGACAGGGCTACTGAAGCTTTCTTT | CASSMDRATEAFF
TRBJ2-7 | NA | TRBV5-4 | NA | TGTGCCAGCAGCCCGACCCCCTTATTCTCCTACGAGCAGTACTTC | CASSPTPLFSYEQYF
TRBJ2-3 | NA | TRBV7-6 | NA | TGTGCCAGCAGCTTAGCGCCCACAGATACGCAGTATTTT | CASSLAPTDTQYF
TRBJ1-4 | NA | TRBV21-1 | NA | TGTGCCAGCAGCCCCCCCCTTAGTCCAGCAACTAATGAAAAACTGTTTTTT | CASSPPLSPATNEKLFF
TRBJ2-7 | NA | TRBV2 | NA | TGTGCCAGCAGTGAGTACAGGGCGAGGGGGTACTTC | CASSEYRARGYF
TRBJ2-5 | NA | TRBV2 | NA | TGTGCCAGCAGGGGGGAGACCCAGTACTTC | CASRGETQYF
TRBJ1-2 | NA | TRBV18 | TRBD1 | TGTGCCAGCTCCCTACAGGGGTCTGGCTACACCTTC | CASSLQGSGYTF
TRBJ1-3 | NA | TRBV7-9 | TRBD1 | TGTGCCAGCAGCTTAGCGGCAGGGGGAGGAAACACCATATATTTT | CASSLAAGGGNTIYF
TRBJ1-2 | once | TRBV30 | NA | TGTGCCTGGAGTGCATTCAGGGGTCGCTACACCTTC | CAWSAFRGRYTF
TRBJ1-1 | NA | TRBV28 | NA | TGTGCCAGCAGTGGAAGGGGATACACTGAAGCTTTCTTT | CASSGRGYTEAFF
TRBJ2-1 | NA | TRBV5-1 | NA | TGCGCCAGCAGCTTTCTCGGATTGAATGAGCAGTTCTTC | CASSFLGLNEQFF
TRBJ2-7 | NA | TRBV18 | TRBD2 | TGTGCCAGCTCACCGTCGGGGGTAGCGGGAGCCTACGAGCAGTACTTC | CASSPSGVAGAYEQYF
TRBJ2-7 | NA | TRBV7-8 | NA | TGTGCCAGCAGCTTGTCGGAGAACGAGCAGTACTTC | CASSLSENEQYF
TRBJ1-3 | NA | TRBV21-1 | NA | TGTGCCAGCAGCAAGGAAGCAGCCCCCACTGGAAACACCATATATTTT | CASSKEAAPTGNTIYF
TRBJ2-7 | once | TRBV28 | NA | TGTGCCAGCAGTTTTACAGCCTCCTACGAGCAGTACTTC | CASSFTASYEQYF
TRBJ2-5 | NA | TRBV4-2 | TRBD2 | TGTGCCAGCAGCCAAAGGCAGCTAGCGGGTGAGACCCAGTACTTC | CASSQRQLAGETQYF
TRBJ1-5 | NA | TRBV7-8 | NA | TGTGCCAGCAGCTTGGGGCAGGGCCGCAATCAGCCCCAGCATTTT | CASSLGQGRNQPQHF
TRBJ2-3 | NA | TRBV28 | NA | TGTGCCAGCAGTTCAGGGGAATTTGAGCAGTATTTT | CASSSGEFEQYF
TRBJ2-1 | NA | TRBV7-3 | TRBD2 | TGTGCCAGCAGCTTACGGTCTAGCGGGAGGGTCAATGAGCAGTTCTTC | CASSLRSSGRVNEQFF
TRBJ2-3 | NA | TRBV7-9 | NA | TGTGCCAGCAGCTTAGTCGACGGACTTTATATGACAGATACGCAGTATTTT | CASSLVDGLYMTDTQYF
TRBJ2-5 | NA | TRBV29-1 | TRBD2 | TGCAGCGTTGAGGGACTAGCGGGAAGAGAGACCCAGTACTTC | CSVEGLAGRETQYF
TRBJ2-2 | NA | TRBV9 | NA | TGTGCCAGCAGCGTAGTTGCGGGGGCTTACACCGGGGAGCTGTTTTTT | CASSVVAGAYTGELFF
TRBJ2-7 | NA | TRBV14 | NA | TGTGCCAGCAGCCAAGGAGACAGCCGCCCCAGCTCCTACGAGCAGTACTTC | CASSQGDSRPSSYEQYF
TRBJ1-1 | NA | TRBV2 | NA | TGTGCCAGCAGTGAAATTTGGGACACTGAAGCTTTCTTT | CASSEIWDTEAFF
TRBJ2-2 | once | TRBV18 | TRBD1 | TGTGCCAGCTCACCAAGACAGGGGGTCACCGGGGAGCTGTTTTTT | CASSPRQGVTGELFF
TRBJ1-3 | NA | TRBV7-9 | TRBD1 | TGTGCCAGCAGGTCAACAGGGGACCCCCCCTCTGGAAACACCATATATTTT | CASRSTGDPPSGNTIYF
TRBJ2-7 | NA | TRBV5-4 | NA | TGTGCCAGCAGCCAGATGCCAGCGGGCCTAGAGCAGTACTTC | CASSQMPAGLEQYF
TRBJ1-5 | once | TRBV7-2 | TRBD1 | TGTGCCAGCAGCTTGGTGACAGGGGATGGCAATCAGCCCCAGCATTTT | CASSLVTGDGNQPQHF
TRBJ2-3 | NA | TRBV29-1 | TRBD2 | TGCAGCGTTGTTGGGAGGGCCACAGATACGCAGTATTTT | CSVVGRATDTQYF